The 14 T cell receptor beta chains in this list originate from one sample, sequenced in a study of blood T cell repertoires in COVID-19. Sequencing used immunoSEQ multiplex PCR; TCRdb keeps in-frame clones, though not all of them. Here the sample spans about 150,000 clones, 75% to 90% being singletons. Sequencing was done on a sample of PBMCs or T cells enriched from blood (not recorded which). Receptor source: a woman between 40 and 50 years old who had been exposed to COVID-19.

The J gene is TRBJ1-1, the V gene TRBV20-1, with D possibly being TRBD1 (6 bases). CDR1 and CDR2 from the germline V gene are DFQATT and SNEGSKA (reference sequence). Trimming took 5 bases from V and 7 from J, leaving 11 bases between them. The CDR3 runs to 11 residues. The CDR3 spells CSAPGEGEAFF. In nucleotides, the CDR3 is TGCAGTGCTCCAGGGGAGGGTGAAGCTTTCTTT.

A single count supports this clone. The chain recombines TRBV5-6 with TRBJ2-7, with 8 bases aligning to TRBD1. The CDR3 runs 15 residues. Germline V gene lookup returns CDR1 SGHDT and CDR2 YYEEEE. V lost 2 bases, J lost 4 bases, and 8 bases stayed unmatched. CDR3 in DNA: TGTGCCAGCAGCTTATTGGCCAGGGGGCCTTACGAGCAGTACTTC. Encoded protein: CASSLLARGPYEQYF.

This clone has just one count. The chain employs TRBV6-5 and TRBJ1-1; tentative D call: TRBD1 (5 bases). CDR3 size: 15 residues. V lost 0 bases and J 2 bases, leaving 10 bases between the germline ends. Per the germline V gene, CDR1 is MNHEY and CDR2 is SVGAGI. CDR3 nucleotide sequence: TGTGCCAGCAGTTACTCGGGGGGGGGAAACACTGAAGCTTTCTTT. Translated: CASSYSGGGNTEAFF.

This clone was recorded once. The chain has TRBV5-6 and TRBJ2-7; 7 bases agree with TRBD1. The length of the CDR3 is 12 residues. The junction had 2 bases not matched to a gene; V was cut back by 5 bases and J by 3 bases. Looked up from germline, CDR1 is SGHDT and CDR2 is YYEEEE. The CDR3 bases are TGTGCCAGCAGACGACAGGGCTACGAGCAGTACTTC. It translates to CASRRQGYEQYF.

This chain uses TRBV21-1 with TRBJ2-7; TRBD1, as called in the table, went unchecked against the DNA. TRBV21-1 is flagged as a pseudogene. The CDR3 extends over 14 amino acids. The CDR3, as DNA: TGTGCCAGCAGCACCAACAGGGGAGGTAACGAGCAGTACTTC. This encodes CASSTNRGGNEQYF.

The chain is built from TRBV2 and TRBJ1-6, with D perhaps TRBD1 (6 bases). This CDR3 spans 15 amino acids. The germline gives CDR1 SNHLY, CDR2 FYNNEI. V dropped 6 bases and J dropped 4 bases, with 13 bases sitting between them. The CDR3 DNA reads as TGTGCCAGCAGCCGACAGGAGCCATATAATTCACCCCTCCACTTT. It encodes CASSRQEPYNSPLHF.

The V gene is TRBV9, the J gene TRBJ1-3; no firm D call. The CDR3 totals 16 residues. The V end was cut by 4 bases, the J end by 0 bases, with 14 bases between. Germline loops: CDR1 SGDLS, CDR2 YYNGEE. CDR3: CASSLSRVDSGNTIYF. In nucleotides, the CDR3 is TGTGCCAGCAGCCTTTCGAGGGTAGACTCTGGAAACACCATATATTTT.

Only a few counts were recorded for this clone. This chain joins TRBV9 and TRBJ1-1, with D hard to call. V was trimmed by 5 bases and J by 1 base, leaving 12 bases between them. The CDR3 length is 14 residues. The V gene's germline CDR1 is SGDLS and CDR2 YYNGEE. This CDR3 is CASSRLKENTEAFF. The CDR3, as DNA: TGTGCCAGCAGTCGACTCAAAGAGAACACTGAAGCTTTCTTT.

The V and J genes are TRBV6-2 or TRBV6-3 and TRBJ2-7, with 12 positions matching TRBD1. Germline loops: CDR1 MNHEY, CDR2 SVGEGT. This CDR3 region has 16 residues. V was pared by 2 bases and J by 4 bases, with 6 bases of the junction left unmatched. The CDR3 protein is CASSYNRDRGQYEQYF. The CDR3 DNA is TGTGCCAGCAGTTACAATCGGGACAGGGGGCAATACGAGCAGTACTTC.

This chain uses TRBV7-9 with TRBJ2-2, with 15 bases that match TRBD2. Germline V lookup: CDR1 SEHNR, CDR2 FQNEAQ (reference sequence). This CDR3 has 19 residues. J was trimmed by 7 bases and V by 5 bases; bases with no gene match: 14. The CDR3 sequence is CASSTRLWTSGGGGGELFF. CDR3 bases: TGTGCCAGCAGCACCCGCCTCTGGACTAGCGGGGGGGGAGGCGGGGAGCTGTTTTTT.

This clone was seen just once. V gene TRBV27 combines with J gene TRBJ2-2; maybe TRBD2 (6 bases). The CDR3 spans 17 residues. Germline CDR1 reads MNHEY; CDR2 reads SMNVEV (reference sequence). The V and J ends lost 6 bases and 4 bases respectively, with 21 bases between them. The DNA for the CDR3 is TGTGCCAGCAGCCACTCTAGCGTCACCTCCTTCACCGGGGAGCTGTTTTTT. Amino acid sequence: CASSHSSVTSFTGELFF.

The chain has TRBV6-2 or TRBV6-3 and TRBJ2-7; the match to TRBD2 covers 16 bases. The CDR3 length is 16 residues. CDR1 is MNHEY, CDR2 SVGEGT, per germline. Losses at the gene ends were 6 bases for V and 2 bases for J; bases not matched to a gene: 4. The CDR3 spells CASSSGTSGRAYEQYF. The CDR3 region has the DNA TGTGCCAGCAGCTCCGGGACTAGCGGGAGGGCCTACGAGCAGTACTTC.

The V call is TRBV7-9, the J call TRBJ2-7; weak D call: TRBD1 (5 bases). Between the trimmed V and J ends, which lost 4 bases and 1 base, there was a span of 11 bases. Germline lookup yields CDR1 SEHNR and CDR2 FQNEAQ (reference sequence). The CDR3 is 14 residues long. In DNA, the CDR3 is TGTGCCAGCAGCTCAAGAGGACAATCCTACGAGCAGTACTTC. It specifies CASSSRGQSYEQYF.

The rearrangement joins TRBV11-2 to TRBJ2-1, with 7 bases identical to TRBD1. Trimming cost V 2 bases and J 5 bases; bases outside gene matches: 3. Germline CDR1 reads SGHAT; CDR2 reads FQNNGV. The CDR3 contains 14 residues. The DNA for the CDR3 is TGTGCCAGCAGCTTAATGACAGGGAACAATGAGCAGTTCTTC. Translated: CASSLMTGNNEQFF.